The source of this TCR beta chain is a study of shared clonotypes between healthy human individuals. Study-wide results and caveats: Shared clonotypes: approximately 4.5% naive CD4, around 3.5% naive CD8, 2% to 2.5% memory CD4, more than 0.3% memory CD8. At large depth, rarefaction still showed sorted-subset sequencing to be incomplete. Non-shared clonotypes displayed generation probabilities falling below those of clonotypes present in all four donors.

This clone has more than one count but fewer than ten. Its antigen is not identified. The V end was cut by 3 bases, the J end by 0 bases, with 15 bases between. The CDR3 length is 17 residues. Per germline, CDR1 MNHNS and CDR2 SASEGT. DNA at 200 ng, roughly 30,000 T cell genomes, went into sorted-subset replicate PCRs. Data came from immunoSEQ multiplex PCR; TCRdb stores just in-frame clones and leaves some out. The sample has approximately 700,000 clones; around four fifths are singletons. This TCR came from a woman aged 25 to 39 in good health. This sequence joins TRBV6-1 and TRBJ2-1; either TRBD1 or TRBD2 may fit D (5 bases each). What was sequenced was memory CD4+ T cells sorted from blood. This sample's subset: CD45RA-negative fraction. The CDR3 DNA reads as TGTGCCAGCAGTGACAAAGGGGCTAGCCCCTCCTACAATGAGCAGTTCTTC. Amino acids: CASSDKGASPSYNEQFF.